Listed here is a single T cell receptor (beta chain). Sequencing used immunoSEQ multiplex PCR; TCRdb keeps in-frame clones, though not all of them. The data show 150,000 to 200,000 clones, about 90% seen once. The CDR3 spans 14 residues. Trimming stripped 5 bases from V and 5 bases from J, with 15 bases between. The germline gives CDR1 SQVTM, CDR2 ANQGSEA. The data were obtained in a study of control samples from healthy donors and cancer patients. The clonotype was recovered from a woman between 40 and 50 years old in good health. V gene TRBV29-1 combines with J gene TRBJ1-4; D unclear. Sequenced sample: blood. CDR3 nucleotide sequence: TGCAGCGTTCAGAAGGCAGCCCCAAATGAAAAACTGTTTTTT. Translation gives CSVQKAAPNEKLFF.